These 2 T cell receptor beta chains came from one sample sequenced in a study of cytomegalovirus exposure and HLA in healthy donors. The protocol was immunoSEQ multiplex PCR, while the TCRdb copy is restricted to in-frame clones and leaves out a portion. The sample has 75,000 to 100,000 clones; 95% to 98% are singletons. The specimen sequenced was PBMCs. The receptors were sampled from a man younger than 35 in good health and CMV-seronegative.

The rearrangement uses TRBV5-5 and TRBJ2-1; 9 bases are a match to TRBD2. The V gene end was trimmed by 2 bases and the J gene end by 4 bases; junction bases not matched to a gene: 4. Germline CDR1 SGHKS, CDR2 YYEKEE (reference sequence). CDR3 size: 15 residues. In DNA, the CDR3 is TGTGCCAGCAGCTTTCTAGCGGGGCCTTACAATGAGCAGTTCTTC. The encoded protein is CASSFLAGPYNEQFF.

The chain has TRBV7-9 and TRBJ2-7; TRBD2 aligns across 8 bases. Germline CDR1 and CDR2: SEHNR and FQNEAQ (reference sequence). CDR3 length: 18 amino acids. V lost 4 bases and J lost 6; bases outside the gene matches: 20. The DNA for the CDR3 is TGTGCCAGCAGCTCCCGGGACTCCCGGGAGGGGGGACTTCGCGAGCAGTACGTC. This codes for CASSSRDSREGGLREQYV.